This TCR beta chain was identified in a study of radiotherapy plus CTLA-4 blockade in lung cancer. Study as a whole: Disease control reached under 35%, with objective responses in 15% to 20%. Study results and caveats: Clones of tumor-derived TCRs expanded in blood after radiotherapy plus ipilimumab.

The table came from immunoSEQ multiplex PCR; TCRdb's copy has only in-frame clones and leaves some out. Of around 49,000 clones listed, 80% to 90% were seen once; the top ten hold roughly 26%. V dropped 7 bases and J dropped 9 bases, with 19 bases sitting between them. Germline lookup yields CDR1 MNHEY and CDR2 SVGAGI. This CDR3 contains 13 residues. A remark on this clone: Its antigen is unidentified.

This TCR was sampled from a human donor with non-small cell lung cancer whose response to radiotherapy plus ipilimumab could not be evaluated. Sequencing was performed on peripheral blood, taken from a patient treated with radiotherapy plus ipilimumab. The chain carries TRBV6-5 and TRBJ2-7, with D perhaps matching TRBD1 (6 bases). This CDR3 is CASTSGRGSRQYF. CDR3 coding DNA: TGTGCCAGCACTTCCGGCAGGGGTTCCCGGCAGTACTTC.